The rows below give T cell receptor beta chains drawn from one sample of a study of blood T cell repertoires in COVID-19. Assay used: immunoSEQ multiplex PCR; TCRdb lists only in-frame clones, some missing. The data contain about 390,000 clones, around 87% of them seen just once; the ten biggest clones take up 2.3%. The sample was peripheral blood. The receptors were sampled from a woman aged 60 to 75 with COVID-19, enrolled during active disease. CDR3s include the opening cysteine and the closing phenylalanine or tryptophan. A D gene is named only where the DNA matches it firmly. Clone size is stated in some rows and not others, as once, few, many or a class when expanded.

j_call d_call clone_size v_call cdr3_aa cdr3_nt
TRBJ2-5 - - TRBV20-1 CSASLTGGRETQYF TGCAGTGCTAGTCTAACGGGGGGCCGGGAGACCCAGTACTTC
TRBJ1-1 - - TRBV19 CASRNGGTLNTEAFF TGTGCCAGTAGGAATGGGGGGACCTTAAACACTGAAGCTTTCTTT
TRBJ2-7 - once TRBV27 CASSFAAISAYEQYF TGTGCCAGCAGTTTCGCAGCGATTAGCGCCTACGAGCAGTACTTC
TRBJ1-5 - - TRBV23-1 CASSQVLSNQPQHF TGCGCCAGCAGTCAGGTACTCAGCAATCAGCCCCAGCATTTT
TRBJ1-1 - - TRBV27 CASSANRVTEAFF TGTGCCAGCAGTGCCAACAGGGTCACTGAAGCTTTCTTT
TRBJ2-2 - - TRBV7-3 CASSLTRAGDNTGELFF TGTGCCAGCAGCTTAACTCGGGCAGGGGACAACACCGGGGAGCTGTTTTTT
TRBJ1-2 TRBD1 - TRBV3-1/TRBV3-2 CASSQEQGPYGYTF TGTGCCAGCAGCCAGGAACAGGGGCCCTATGGCTACACCTTC
TRBJ2-3 - - TRBV5-1 CASSLEGGPDTQYF TGCGCCAGCAGCTTGGAGGGAGGCCCAGATACGCAGTATTTT
TRBJ1-6 TRBD1 - TRBV7-9 CASSLGTGNSPLHF TGTGCCAGCAGCTTAGGGACAGGCAATTCACCCCTCCACTTT
TRBJ2-3 - - TRBV7-2 CASRKNQGVTDTQYF TGTGCCAGCAGGAAAAACCAGGGTGTCACAGATACGCAGTATTTT
TRBJ1-2 - few TRBV15 CATSRDRVNYGYTF TGTGCCACCAGCAGAGATCGTGTAAATTATGGCTACACCTTC
TRBJ2-3 - once TRBV5-1 CASSSAQTGPTDTQYF TGCGCCAGCAGCTCGGCCCAGACAGGACCCACAGATACGCAGTATTTT
TRBJ1-2 TRBD1 - TRBV7-2 CASSQETGNGYTF TGTGCCAGCAGCCAGGAGACAGGGAATGGCTACACCTTC
TRBJ2-1 TRBD1 - TRBV24-1 CATSDPGQGGPGPYNEQFF TGTGCCACCAGTGACCCGGGACAGGGCGGTCCAGGCCCCTACAATGAGCAGTTCTTC
TRBJ2-7 - - TRBV28 CASSWSKNYEQYF TGTGCCAGCAGTTGGAGCAAAAACTACGAGCAGTACTTC
TRBJ2-2 TRBD1 - TRBV5-4 CASSSRGRTGELFF TGTGCCAGCAGCTCCAGGGGGCGTACCGGGGAGCTGTTTTTT
TRBJ1-6 - - TRBV18 CASSPTSHGRNSPLHF TGTGCCAGCTCACCGACCTCACACGGGAGGAATTCACCCCTCCACTTT
TRBJ2-1 TRBD1 few TRBV11-2 CASSTFPGTDNEQFF TGTGCCAGCAGCACCTTTCCCGGGACAGACAATGAGCAGTTCTTC
TRBJ1-1 - - TRBV6-1 CASSEATGGTEAFF TGTGCCAGCAGTGAAGCGACGGGGGGCACTGAAGCTTTCTTT
TRBJ1-1 TRBD1 - TRBV6-5 CASSYSNRGYTEAFF TGTGCCAGCAGTTACTCGAACAGGGGATACACTGAAGCTTTCTTT
TRBJ1-2 - - TRBV6-5 CASTSTGQGDQGYTF TGTGCCAGCACCTCGACCGGGCAGGGCGATCAGGGCTACACCTTC
TRBJ1-4 - once TRBV2 CASTLAAGNNEKLFF TGTGCCAGCACCCTGGCCGCGGGGAATAATGAAAAACTGTTTTTT
TRBJ1-2 - - TRBV27 CASSFWEGGSYGYTF TGTGCCAGCAGTTTCTGGGAGGGAGGGAGCTATGGCTACACCTTC
TRBJ2-5 TRBD2 - TRBV24-1 CATSDQTSGVETQYF TGTGCCACCAGTGATCAGACTAGCGGGGTGGAGACCCAGTACTTC
TRBJ2-5 - - TRBV7-8 CASSLGGRTQETQYF TGTGCCAGCAGCTTAGGAGGCCGGACTCAAGAGACCCAGTACTTC
TRBJ2-7 TRBD1 - TRBV5-1 CASRGQVSYEQYF TGCGCCAGCCGGGGACAGGTCTCCTACGAGCAGTACTTC
TRBJ1-2 - - TRBV6-1 CASSEGGFRYYGYTF TGTGCCAGCAGTGAAGGAGGGTTCCGTTACTATGGCTACACCTTC
TRBJ1-2 TRBD1 - TRBV5-1 CASSLLDRGRSNYGYTF TGCGCCAGCAGCCTCCTCGACAGGGGAAGATCTAACTATGGCTACACCTTC
TRBJ2-7 - - TRBV15 CATSRDHAGTYEQYF TGTGCCACCAGCAGAGATCATGCGGGGACCTACGAGCAGTACTTC
TRBJ1-3 TRBD1 once TRBV7-9 CASIQDRGAILSGNTIYF TGTGCCAGCATACAGGACAGGGGAGCCATCCTCTCTGGAAACACCATATATTTT
TRBJ1-1 - - TRBV29-1 CSVGRGLMNTEAFF TGCAGCGTTGGGAGAGGGCTCATGAACACTGAAGCTTTCTTT
TRBJ2-7 TRBD2 - TRBV23-1 CPGEGEEQYF TGCCCGGGGGAGGGTGAAGAGCAGTACTTC